This TCR beta chain is from a study of blood T cell repertoires in COVID-19 (dated by TCRdb to about 2020). With respect to the entire study: The collaborator samples originated in the United States, Italy and Spain and spanned the acute and convalescent phases of COVID-19. Where available, HLA class I and class II types were obtained from metadata supplied by the sample provider rather than from assay-based typing. The dataset comprised deeply sampled blood TCRbeta repertoires from subjects exposed to, actively infected with, or recovered from COVID-19. The repertoires were made available in a free public database intended to serve as a resource for research on the immune response to SARS-CoV-2. Samples were obtained from the ongoing ImmuneRACE study (first 160 participants) and from about 1,300 subjects provided by 6 global collaborators. The prospective study material was composed of cDNA or gDNA derived from T cells, B-cell-depleted T cells, or PBMCs. The sample metadata nearly always contained a de-identified subject ID, COVID-19 status, age in years and sex. Findings and caveats that apply to the study as a whole: How much clinical and demographic metadata was included differed by source and by participant, and the metadata was provided uncurated.

The immunoSEQ Assay, a bias-controlled multiplex PCR, was used to amplify TCRbeta CDR3 regions from genomic DNA. The paper's data handling went like this. Nucleated cell counts per sample were estimated from amplification of reference gene primers within the assay. Sequence reads were collapsed and filtered to measure the absolute abundance of every unique TCRbeta CDR3 rearrangement. For each sample, productive Simpson clonality was calculated as the square root of Simpson's diversity index over productive rearrangements. Here the immuneACCESS table is served through TCRdb, limited to in-frame sequences with V and J called. Missing clones are a known gap in these copies; in checked studies unresolved V genes cover under half, and the rest lacks a known reason. V and J calls plus clone size are reproduced from that table; the DNA served to infer D and trimming. Within this sample are about 370,000 clones, with about 89% of them counted one time only. The top ten hold around 3% of the sample.

In regard to this clone: The specificity of this receptor is unknown. Base qualities are not provided; no much larger clone lies one nucleotide away.

CDR1 and CDR2, looked up from the germline V gene, are MNHEY and SVGEGT. Germline trimming: 5 bases from V, 4 bases from J; junction bases outside gene matches: 7. The CDR3 holds 14 amino acids from the cysteine to the phenylalanine. Of the read, only the CDR3 DNA is kept; its 42 bases are in frame from base 1. At one collaborating source in Seattle, patients were enrolled during active infection and were followed longitudinally through the course of disease. The collaborating institutions used their own protocols to collect whole blood in K2EDTA tubes. For TCRbeta analysis, collaborator samples were shipped as frozen whole blood, as isolated PBMCs, or as DNA extracted from either sample type.

This TCR was recovered from a woman younger than 45 with COVID-19, enrolled during active disease. The sequence is built from TRBV6-2 or TRBV6-3 and TRBJ1-2; 7 junctional bases match TRBD1. The sequenced sample was peripheral blood. The DNA sequence follows: TGTGCCAGCAGTCCGGGGACAGTAAGCTATGGCTACACCTTC. This encodes CASSPGTVSYGYTF.